This T cell receptor (beta chain) was captured in a study of breast tumors, draining lymph nodes, adjacent tissues. Study-level findings and limits: Luminal-like breast cancer showed significantly higher tumor–nontumor repertoire similarity than basal-like. Data only fit, rather than demonstrated, lymph node origin of most tumor T cells. Tumor TCR diversity was below lymph nodes but above nontumor tissue.

Axillary draining lymph nodes of breast cancer patients supplied the node samples. TCRdb reprocessed the multiplex PCR reads with MiXCR, giving one entry per CDR3 protein. The sample holds more than 100,000 distinct CDR3 sequences, 20% to 25% seen once. In its sample, this clonotype was seen many times. Its antigen is as yet unknown. The V gene's germline CDR1 is MGHRA and CDR2 YSYEKL. Trimming took off 0 bases at V and 9 bases at J, with 7 bases between the two ends. The CDR3 is 12 amino acids. The receptor's source is a female donor with breast cancer. Some clones in this sample may be carry-over from other donors' samples. The chain combines TRBV4-1 with TRBJ2-3, with D perhaps TRBD1 or TRBD2 (6 bases each). The sequencing input was axillary lymph node tissue. The CDR3 spells CASSQEGGTQYF. CDR3 nucleotides: TGCGCCAGCAGCCAAGAGGGGGGCACGCAGTATTTT.